This T cell receptor beta chain was observed in a study of early T cells in non-severe SARS-CoV-2 infection. MiXCR, run by TCRdb on the 5' RACE reads, gives a single entry per CDR3 protein. The sample gives 70,000 to 80,000 distinct CDR3 sequences, around an eighth of which show up once; roughly 2.5% is in the top ten. This clonotype was picked up a small number of times. Germline values: CDR1 SNHLY, CDR2 FYNNEI. This CDR3 is 15 amino acids long. V was cut by 8 bases and J by 7 bases, with 20 bases left in between. The chain carries TRBV2 and TRBJ1-4; perhaps TRBD1 as D (6 bases). The clonotype was recovered from an adult who was a healthcare worker with PCR-confirmed SARS-CoV-2 infection or an uninfected control (not recorded which). Material: whole blood, obtained at baseline. The CDR3 DNA is TGTGCCAGCGCGGCTTTGGGGGCAGGAGGTGAAAAACTGTTTTTT. Its protein product is CASAALGAGGEKLFF.